The entry below describes one T cell receptor beta chain. Its antigen remains unknown. There are 19 residues in the CDR3. The source of the sample is a study of T cell responses to AZD1222 COVID-19 vaccine. Study-wide findings and caveats: Every sample of the repertoires postdated the peak T cell response. Clonal diversity was possibly underestimated; the donors were predominantly white British and more often female. Reportedly, nearly half the spike-specific TCRs target unmutated variant regions. Among vaccine-associated CD4 TCRs, coverage spanned spike, with dominance at 160-218 and 743-854.

Assay: immunoSEQ multiplex PCR; the TCRdb copy retains only in-frame clones and omits some. The data hold roughly 120,000 clones, with under 90% observed a single time. The material was peripheral blood, obtained on day 0 of AZD1222 vaccination. The rearrangement links TRBV21-1 to TRBJ1-3; the table's D call, TRBD1, was not checked against the DNA. TRBV21-1 is deemed a pseudogene. The origin of this receptor is an adult in good health. The CDR3 DNA sequence: TGTGCCAGCAGCAAAGGGTCCCATTTCGACAGAAACTCTGGAAACACCATATATTTT. Translation gives CASSKGSHFDRNSGNTIYF.